These 21 T cell receptor beta chains share one sample of origin, sequenced in a study of radiation and T cells in renal cell carcinoma. Profiled with immunoSEQ multiplex PCR; TCRdb holds only in-frame clones, not every one. The sample consists of roughly 120,000 clones, approximately 80% of them appearing once. Regarding time point: baseline pretreatment blood. Treatment reported: 15 Gy SBRT to primary tumor, nephrectomy 4 weeks later. The sequencing here drew on blood, taken from a patient whose treatment included radiotherapy and nephrectomy. These receptors all stem from a woman aged 55-69 years with renal cell carcinoma.

V gene TRBV28 combines with J gene TRBJ2-6; D remains unclear. V lost 7 bases and J 4 bases, leaving 14 bases between the germline ends. Germline V CDR1 and CDR2: MDHEN, SYDVKM. There are 15 residues in the CDR3. DNA of the CDR3: TGTGCCAGCACCTCAGCCTTATCCGGGGCCAACGTCCTGACTTTC. Translation: CASTSALSGANVLTF.

The genes are TRBV6-5 and TRBJ1-2; 8 bases match TRBD1. Trimming removed 2 bases from V and 4 bases from J; junction bases left unmatched: 3. The CDR3 extends over 14 amino acids. Germline CDR1 reads MNHEY; CDR2 reads SVGAGI. The CDR3 DNA is TGTGCCAGCAGTTACGGACAGGGTCCCTATGGCTACACCTTC. Its protein product is CASSYGQGPYGYTF.

J is TRBJ1-1 and V is TRBV5-5; D gene ambiguous. CDR1 SGHKS and CDR2 YYEKEE come from the germline V gene (reference sequence). The CDR3 totals 12 residues. Between the trimmed V and J ends, which lost 3 bases and 8 bases, there was a span of 11 bases. The CDR3 here is CASSYVLPEAFF. The CDR3 DNA is TGTGCCAGCAGCTACGTACTCCCCGAAGCTTTCTTT.

The rearrangement links TRBV5-4 to TRBJ2-7; D gene ambiguous. Germline-derived CDR1 and CDR2 are SGHNT and YYREEE (reference sequence). This CDR3 has 13 residues. V lost 0 bases, J lost 3 bases, and 7 bases lay in between. The CDR3 DNA reads as TGTGCCAGCAGCTTGGCATACGTCTACGAGCAGTACTTC. Translated, it gives CASSLAYVYEQYF.

This clone was detected once. The chain has TRBV5-1 and TRBJ2-6; D unresolved. This CDR3 is built from 17 residues. Trimming removed 3 bases from V and 0 bases from J, with 13 bases in between. The germline gives CDR1 SGHRS, CDR2 YFSETQ. The CDR3 loop is CASSYSEASSGANVLTF. CDR3 nucleotide sequence: TGCGCCAGCAGCTACTCTGAGGCTAGCTCTGGGGCCAACGTCCTGACTTTC. Combining the CDR3 with reference TRBV5-1 and TRBJ2-6 gives the whole variable domain KAGVTQTPRYLIKTRGQQVTLSCSPISGHRSVSWYQQTPGQGLQFLFEYFSETQRNKGNFPGRFSGRQFSNSRSEMNVSTLELGDSALYLCASSYSEASSGANVLTFGAGSRLTVL.

The CDR3 loop is CASSLFLGAYEQYF. The CDR3 DNA reads TGTGCCAGCAGCTTATTTCTGGGTGCCTACGAGCAGTACTTC. V usage is TRBV11-2 and J usage is TRBJ2-7, with D uncertain. Germline CDR1 reads SGHAT; CDR2 reads FQNNGV. The V end lost 2 bases, the J end lost 2 bases, and 10 bases lay between the germline ends. CDR3 length: 14 amino acids.

The rearrangement uses TRBV4-2 and TRBJ1-6, with D hard to call. V was shortened by 0 bases and J by 9 bases, with 9 bases between the two germline ends. CDR1 is LGHNA, CDR2 YNFKEQ, per germline. This CDR3 region has 14 residues. DNA of the CDR3: TGTGCCAGCAGCCAAGACCGGGAATTTTCACCCCTCCACTTT. As protein: CASSQDREFSPLHF.

The V gene is TRBV4-2, the J gene TRBJ2-5; D not resolved. CDR1 and CDR2 (germline): LGHNA, YNFKEQ. This CDR3 is built from 19 residues. V lost 0 bases to trimming and J lost 0 bases, with 20 bases between them. The CDR3 sequence is CASSQEAPTTGWYQETQYF. CDR3 DNA sequence: TGTGCCAGCAGCCAAGAGGCGCCTACGACGGGCTGGTACCAAGAGACCCAGTACTTC.

This clone was seen only a few times. The V call is TRBV7-9, the J call TRBJ2-1; 14 nucleotides line up with TRBD2. The V gene end was trimmed by 4 bases and the J gene end by 6 bases; junction bases not matched to a gene: 8. The CDR3 spans 17 residues. The germline CDR1 and CDR2 sequences are SEHNR and FQNEAQ (reference sequence). CDR3 region: CASSSGTSGSLTNEQFF. As DNA, the CDR3 is TGTGCCAGCAGCTCGGGGACTAGCGGGAGTTTGACCAATGAGCAGTTCTTC.

V gene TRBV7-9 combines with J gene TRBJ2-3; D gene uncertain. The V end lost 8 bases, the J end lost 4 bases, and 10 bases lay between the germline ends. This CDR3 comprises 12 residues. In germline, CDR1 is SEHNR, CDR2 FQNEAQ (reference sequence). CDR3 coding DNA: TGTGCCAGCGCGACGGCCTCAGATACGCAGTATTTT. Its translation is CASATASDTQYF.

This chain links TRBV18 with TRBJ1-1; D may be TRBD1 (6 bases). The germline V and J ends were trimmed by 1 base and 1 base, with 10 bases remaining between them. In germline, CDR1 is KGHSH, CDR2 LQKENI. The CDR3 runs 15 residues. CDR3 DNA: TGTGCCAGCTCACCACTCCGGGACACGAACACTGAAGCTTTCTTT. This codes for CASSPLRDTNTEAFF. Combining the CDR3 with reference TRBV18 and TRBJ1-1 gives the whole variable domain NAGVMQNPRHLVRRRGQEARLRCSPMKGHSHVYWYRQLPEEGLKFMVYLQKENIIDESGMPKERFSAEFPKEGPSILRIQQVVRGDSAAYFCASSPLRDTNTEAFFGQGTRLTVV.

V is TRBV19 and J is TRBJ2-5; D tentatively reads TRBD1 or TRBD2 (5 bases each). The CDR3 has 14 residues. Trimming removed 4 bases at V and 2 bases at J, with 11 bases between. The germline V gene encodes CDR1 LNHDA and CDR2 SQIVND (reference sequence). CDR3 in amino acids: CASSRQRNQETQYF. The CDR3, as DNA: TGTGCCAGTAGTAGACAGCGGAATCAAGAGACCCAGTACTTC.

Turning to this clone: Sequence at one end of the junction differs from germline and may be a read error. This rearrangement joins TRBV10-1 to TRBJ2-5; 7 nucleotides align to TRBD2. Germline CDR1 is WNHNN and CDR2 is SYGVQD (reference sequence). The CDR3 is made up of 13 amino acids. CDR3 DNA: TGCGCCACCTCAGGGACTACCCAAGGGACCCAGTACTTC. Translation: CATSGTTQGTQYF.

The V call is TRBV18, the J call TRBJ1-2, with 8 bases fitting TRBD1. The CDR3 extends over 16 amino acids. With 3 bases clipped from V and 0 bases from J, the junction kept 6 bases outside the gene matches. Germline CDR1 KGHSH, CDR2 LQKENI. CDR3 sequence: CASSPGGQGANYGYTF. The CDR3 DNA follows: TGTGCCAGCTCACCGGGAGGACAGGGCGCTAACTATGGCTACACCTTC.

This chain uses TRBV6-1 with TRBJ1-1; D is ambiguous. This CDR3 is built from 12 residues. The V and J ends lost 2 bases and 4 bases respectively, with 5 bases between them. The germline V gene has CDR1 MNHNS and CDR2 SASEGT. CDR3 protein: CASSEYGTEAFF. For the CDR3, the DNA is TGTGCCAGCAGTGAATACGGCACTGAAGCTTTCTTT.

The rearrangement links TRBV7-2 to TRBJ2-3, with TRBD2 identical over 14 bases. The CDR3 totals 16 residues. With V trimmed by 3 bases and J by 5 bases, 4 bases remained unmatched. Germline values: CDR1 SGHTA, CDR2 FQGNSA. The CDR3 here is CASSLGLAGEGDTQYF. Written as DNA, the CDR3 is TGTGCCAGCAGCTTGGGACTAGCGGGAGAGGGAGATACGCAGTATTTT.

J is TRBJ2-1 and V is TRBV6-1; no clear D. CDR3 length: 15 amino acids. Germline loops: CDR1 MNHNS, CDR2 SASEGT. Trimming cost V 3 bases and J 10 bases, with 19 bases left between them. As DNA, the CDR3 is TGTGCCAGCAGTGATTTCTCCTCGGTAGCAGGCGAGCAGTTCTTC. It yields the protein CASSDFSSVAGEQFF.

V usage is TRBV6-5 and J usage is TRBJ2-7; 8 nucleotides match TRBD2. V trimming: 5 bases; J trimming: 0 bases; junction bases outside the gene matches: 3. Germline V gene lookup returns CDR1 MNHEY and CDR2 SVGAGI. This CDR3 has 14 amino acids. CDR3 residues: CASSKSGSSYEQYF. The CDR3, as DNA: TGTGCCAGCAGTAAAAGCGGGAGCTCCTACGAGCAGTACTTC.

The V gene is TRBV9, the J gene TRBJ2-3, with TRBD1 matching 7 bases. J gave up 2 bases and V 3 bases, and 15 bases lay outside the gene matches. In germline, CDR1 is SGDLS, CDR2 YYNGEE. There are 18 residues in the CDR3. DNA for the CDR3: TGTGCCAGCAGCGCCCTACTCGGACAGGCTCACCCCACAGATACGCAGTATTTT. This gives the protein CASSALLGQAHPTDTQYF.

A note on this clone: This same CDR3 is encoded by further DNA sequences in the sample. The rearrangement links TRBV29-1 to TRBJ2-5; D may correspond to TRBD1 or TRBD2 (7 bases each). The CDR3 has 14 residues. Germline CDR1 and CDR2: SQVTM and ANQGSEA. V lost 1 base, J lost 5 bases, and 14 bases lay in between. The CDR3 protein is CSVEAGGGTETQYF. CDR3 sequence (DNA): TGCAGCGTTGAAGCAGGGGGGGGAACGGAGACCCAGTACTTC. The complete variable domain, with remaining parts taken from reference TRBV29-1 and TRBJ2-5, reads SAVISQKPSRDICQRGTSLTIQCQVDSQVTMMFWYRQQPGQSLTLIATANQGSEATYESGFVIDKFPISRPNLTFSTLTVSNMSPEDSSIYLCSVEAGGGTETQYFGPGTRLLVL.

To note about this clone: One end of the junction fails to match germline, which may point to a read error. The CDR3, as DNA: TGCGCCAGCAGCCAAGGGGACAGCAATACGCAGTATTTT. Its protein is CASSQGDSNTQYF. The chain is built from TRBV5-4 and TRBJ2-3; the match to TRBD1 covers 7 bases. This CDR3 has 13 residues. The germline CDR1 and CDR2 sequences are SGHNT and YYREEE (reference sequence).